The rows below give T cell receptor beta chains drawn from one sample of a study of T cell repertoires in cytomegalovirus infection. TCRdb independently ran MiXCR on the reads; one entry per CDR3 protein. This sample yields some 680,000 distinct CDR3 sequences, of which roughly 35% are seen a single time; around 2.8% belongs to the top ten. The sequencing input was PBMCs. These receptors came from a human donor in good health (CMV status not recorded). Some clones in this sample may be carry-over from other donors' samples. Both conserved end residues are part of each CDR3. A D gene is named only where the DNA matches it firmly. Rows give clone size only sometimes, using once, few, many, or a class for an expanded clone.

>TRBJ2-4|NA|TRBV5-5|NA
TGTGCCAGCAGCTTGACGCGGGAACGGATTCAGTACTTC
CASSLTRERIQYF
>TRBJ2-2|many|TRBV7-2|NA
TGTGCCAGCAGCTTAGGGGGATCGAACACCGGGGAGCTGTTTTTT
CASSLGGSNTGELFF
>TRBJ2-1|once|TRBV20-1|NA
TGCAGTGAATACCGTGGGGGAGCGAGCGAGCAGTTCTTC
CSEYRGGASEQFF
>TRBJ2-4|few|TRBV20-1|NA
TGCAGTGCTGGAGAACAGGGAAGCGGGGTCAAAAACATTCAGTACTTC
CSAGEQGSGVKNIQYF
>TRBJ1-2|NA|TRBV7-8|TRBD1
TGTGCCAGCAGCGTAGGCCGGACAGGGAACTATGGCTACACCTTC
CASSVGRTGNYGYTF
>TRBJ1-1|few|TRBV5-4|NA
TGTGCCAGCAGCCCGACATTTGGGAACACTGAAGCTTTCTTT
CASSPTFGNTEAFF
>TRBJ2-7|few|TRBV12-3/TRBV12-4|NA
TGTGCCAGCAGTTTACCCTCCCCCGAGCAGTACTTC
CASSLPSPEQYF
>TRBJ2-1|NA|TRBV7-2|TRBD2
TGTGCCAGCAACAAGCGGGAGGGCCTTCAATACAATGAGCAGTTCTTC
CASNKREGLQYNEQFF
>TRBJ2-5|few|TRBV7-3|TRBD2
TGTGCCAGCAGCTTATGGACTAGCGGGGGCCCTCAAGAGACCCAGTACTTC
CASSLWTSGGPQETQYF
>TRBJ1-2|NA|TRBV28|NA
TGTGCCAGCAAGGCGGGTTTCCAACATCGGGGCACCTTC
CASKAGFQHRGTF
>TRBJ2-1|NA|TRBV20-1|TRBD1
TGCAGTGCTAGGACGACAGGGCTATCCTACAATGAGCAGTTCTTC
CSARTTGLSYNEQFF
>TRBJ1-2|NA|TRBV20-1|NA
TGCAGTGCTAGAGAAGGGAGTTATGGCTACACCTTC
CSAREGSYGYTF
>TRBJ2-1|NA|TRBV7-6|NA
TGTGCCAGCACCCCCTCCGGCGGACGCTCCTACAATGAGCAGTTCTTC
CASTPSGGRSYNEQFF
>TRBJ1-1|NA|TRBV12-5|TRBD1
TGTGCTAGTGGTTTGAAAGGACAGGGGAAAACTTTCTTT
CASGLKGQGKTFF
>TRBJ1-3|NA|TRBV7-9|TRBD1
TGTGCCAGCAGCTTTGACAGGGGAACCGGAAACACCATATATTTT
CASSFDRGTGNTIYF
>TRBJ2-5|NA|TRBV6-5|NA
TGTGCCCGACGACAGCAAGAGACCCAGTACTTC
CARRQQETQYF
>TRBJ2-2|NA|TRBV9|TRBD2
TGTGCCAGCAGCGCCCGCGGGAGCGGTACCGGGGAGCTGTTTTTT
CASSARGSGTGELFF
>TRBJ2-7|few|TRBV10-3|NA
TGTGCCATCAGTGGCCGAGGACCTTCCTACGAGCAGTACTTC
CAISGRGPSYEQYF
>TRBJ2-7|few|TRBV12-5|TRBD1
TGTGCTAGTTCGTCGTCGGGGACAGGGAACGAGCAGTACTTC
CASSSSGTGNEQYF
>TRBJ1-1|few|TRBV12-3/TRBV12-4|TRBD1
TGTGCCAGCAGTTCCCCAAACAGGGGATTGAACACTGAAGCTTTCTTT
CASSSPNRGLNTEAFF
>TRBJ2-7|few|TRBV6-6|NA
TGTGCCAGCAGTTACTCGAAGGGACGGTCGAGCTCCTACGAGCAGTACTTC
CASSYSKGRSSSYEQYF
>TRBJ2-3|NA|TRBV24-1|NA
TGTGCCACCAGTGCATCCATCAGGGCCACTAGCACAGATACGCAGTATTTT
CATSASIRATSTDTQYF
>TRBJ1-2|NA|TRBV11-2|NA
TGTGCCAGCAGCTCGCTAAGGGGTCGGAACTATGGCTACACCTTC
CASSSLRGRNYGYTF
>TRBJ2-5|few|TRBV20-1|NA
TGCAGTGCTTCCCCGGGACTCCCTGAAGAGACCCAGTACTTC
CSASPGLPEETQYF
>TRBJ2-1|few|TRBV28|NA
TGTGCCAGCAGTAGGTACAGGGGAGGTCTCAATGAGCAGTTCTTC
CASSRYRGGLNEQFF
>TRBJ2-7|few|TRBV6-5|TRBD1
TGTGCCAGCAGTTACGCATCACCGGGACAGGGGGCCTACGAGCAGTACTTC
CASSYASPGQGAYEQYF
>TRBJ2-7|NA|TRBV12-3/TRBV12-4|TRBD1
TGTGCCAGCAGTTTAAACCCCAACAGGGGCTCCACCTACGAGCAGTACTTC
CASSLNPNRGSTYEQYF
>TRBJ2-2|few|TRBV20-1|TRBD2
TGCAGTGCTTTGCCCGGGACTAGCGGGCCCGGGGAGCTGTTTTTT
CSALPGTSGPGELFF
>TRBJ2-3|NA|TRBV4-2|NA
TGTGCCAGCAGCCAACCGACAGGGACTAACACAGATACGCAGTATTTT
CASSQPTGTNTDTQYF
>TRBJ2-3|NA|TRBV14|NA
TGTGCCAGCAGCCACTTTCATGGAGGAACCACAGATACGCAGTATTTT
CASSHFHGGTTDTQYF
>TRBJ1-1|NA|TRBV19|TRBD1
TGTGCCAGTAGAGATACAGGGGGCCACACTGCAGCTTTCTTT
CASRDTGGHTAAFF
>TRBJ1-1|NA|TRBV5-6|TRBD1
TGTGCCAGCAGCTTCAGACAGGGGGCCGCGAACACTGAAGCTTTCTTT
CASSFRQGAANTEAFF
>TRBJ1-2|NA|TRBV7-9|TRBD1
TGTGCCAGCAGCTCGGTCCGGGACAGGCCTACCTTC
CASSSVRDRPTF
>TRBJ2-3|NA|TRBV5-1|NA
TGCGCCAGCAGCTTGATGGGGGAAGATACGCAGTATTTT
CASSLMGEDTQYF
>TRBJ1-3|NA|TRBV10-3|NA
TGTGCCATCGAGAGCTCTGGAAACACCATATATTTT
CAIESSGNTIYF
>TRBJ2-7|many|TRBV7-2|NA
TGTGCCAGCAGCTTCTCAGCAGGGATCTCCTACGAGCAGTACTTC
CASSFSAGISYEQYF
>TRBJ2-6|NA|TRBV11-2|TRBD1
TGTGCCAGCAGTTCCGACAGGGCGGGCGTCCTGACTTTC
CASSSDRAGVLTF
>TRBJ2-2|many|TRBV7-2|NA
TGTGCCAGCAGCTCGGGGACTTTTTACACCGGGGAGCTGTTTTTT
CASSSGTFYTGELFF
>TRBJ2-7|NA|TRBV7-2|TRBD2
TGTGCCAGCAGCCCACAACTAGCGGGAGACCACGAGCAGTACTTC
CASSPQLAGDHEQYF
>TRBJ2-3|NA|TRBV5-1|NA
TGCGCCAGCAGCTTGGTGGCTCCTGCAGGTACAGATACGCAGTATTTT
CASSLVAPAGTDTQYF
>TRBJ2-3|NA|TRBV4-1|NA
TGCGCCAGCAGCTCCCGAGGGGGGTCTCTCACAGATACGCAGTATTTT
CASSSRGGSLTDTQYF
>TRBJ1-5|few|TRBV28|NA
TGTGCCAGCAGACGTATGACAGGAAGCAATCAGCCCCAGCATTTT
CASRRMTGSNQPQHF
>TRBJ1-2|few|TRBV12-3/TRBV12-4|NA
TGTGCCAGCAGTCAAACAGGGAGAACCGGCTACACCTTC
CASSQTGRTGYTF